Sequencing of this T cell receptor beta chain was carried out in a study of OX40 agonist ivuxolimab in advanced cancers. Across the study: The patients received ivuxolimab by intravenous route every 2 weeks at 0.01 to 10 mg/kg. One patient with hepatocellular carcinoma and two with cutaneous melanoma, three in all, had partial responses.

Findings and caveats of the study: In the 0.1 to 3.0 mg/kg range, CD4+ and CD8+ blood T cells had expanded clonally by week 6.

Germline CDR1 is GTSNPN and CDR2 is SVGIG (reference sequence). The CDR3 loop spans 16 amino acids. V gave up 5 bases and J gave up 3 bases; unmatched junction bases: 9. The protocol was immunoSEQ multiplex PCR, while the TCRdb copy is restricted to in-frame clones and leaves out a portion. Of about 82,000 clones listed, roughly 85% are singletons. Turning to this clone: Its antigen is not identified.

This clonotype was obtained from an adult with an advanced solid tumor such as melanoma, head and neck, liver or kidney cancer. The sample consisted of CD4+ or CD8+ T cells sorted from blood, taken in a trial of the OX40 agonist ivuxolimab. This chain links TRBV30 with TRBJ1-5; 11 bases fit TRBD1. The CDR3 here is CAWSLGTGGNNQPQHF. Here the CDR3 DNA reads TGTGCCTGGTCCCTCGGGACAGGGGGTAACAATCAGCCCCAGCATTTT. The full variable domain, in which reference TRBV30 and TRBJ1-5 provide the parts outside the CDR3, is SQTIHQWPATLVQPVGSPLSLECTVEGTSNPNLYWYRQAAGRGLQLLFYSVGIGQISSEVPQNLSASRPQDRQFILSSKKLLLSDSGFYLCAWSLGTGGNNQPQHFGDGTRLSIL.